This TCR beta chain emerged from a study of tumor and adjacent non-tumor tissue in lung cancer listed by TCRdb under 2018. About the investigation overall: The cohort included 12 adenocarcinoma, 2 squamous cell carcinoma and 1 small cell lung cancer patients. Among the approximately 15 patients, ages ranged from roughly 31 to 80 years, roughly ten were men and 5 were women, and disease was TNM stage I to III. Sequencing generated a total of about 130,000,000 productive TCRbeta reads, averaging around 4 million reads per sample. For each patient, one tumor sample and one normal lung sample were taken, giving a few dozen paired specimens that underwent TCRbeta CDR3 sequencing. Using bulk TCRbeta repertoires from 15 lung cancer patients, the study set lung tumor tissue side by side with matched distant non-tumor lung tissue. Points the paper makes about the study in general: Only roughly 16 patients were included in the cohort, and the need for larger samples and more detailed clinical data was noted by the authors. In normal lung, the top 100 clones accounted for a significantly larger cumulative share of the repertoire than in tumor tissue. Neither the sequencing platform nor unique molecular identifiers are named or mentioned anywhere in the methods. Younger patients had significantly higher TCR diversity, and higher tumor TCR diversity was associated with shorter overall and disease-free survival. Peripheral blood was not sequenced, so blood TCRbeta repertoires in these lung cancer patients were not examined. Significantly higher TCR diversity (inverse Simpson) was observed in tumor tissue than in normal lung tissue (around 460 vs 160, P = 0.0075, Mann-Whitney U test).

In regard to this clonotype: Its cognate antigen has yet to be identified. No base qualities exist here, and no much larger clone lies one base off it.

RNA was isolated from bulk unsorted tissue, and RNA quality was assessed with a NanoDrop ND-1000 and an Agilent 2100. Donors were newly diagnosed lung cancer patients admitted for thoracic surgery in China between August and November 2014, without prior chemotherapy. Patients who had received previous radiotherapy or chemotherapy, or who had another concurrent cancer, were excluded from the study. Pieces of surgical tissue measuring roughly 1-2 cm3 were kept in RNAlater solution and stored at -80 degrees C until use. The library came from multiplex PCR. Sequencer: Illumina HiSeq 2500. TCRbeta libraries were constructed through three rounds of nested PCR with primers (Table S4) according to protocols adapted from ARM-PCR. PCR products of 200-500 bp were gel-excised and purified with the QIAquick gel extraction kit before sequencing. The authors' analysis ran thus. Reads were cleaned using Trimmomatic, were merged into complete CDR3 sequences using FLASH, and were assigned to V(D)J germline segments using MiTCR. Clonal diversity was calculated as the inverse Simpson's index using VDJtools. A read counted as productive if the sequence was in-frame and lacked a premature stop codon. Through fastp at Q25 and MiXCR, TCRdb rebuilt clones from the public reads, retaining in-frame beta chains. Entries are consolidated by CDR3 protein sequence, retaining the most common genes and DNA. The V and J calls follow TCRdb's processing rather than the paper's. The sample records more than 95,000 distinct CDR3 sequences, around three fifths of which are singletons. Over 10% of the sample belongs to the ten largest clones.

The receptor was derived from a young man with non-small cell lung cancer. The sequencing sample was made of lung tumor tissue.

The CDR3 is CATSPGARGNTIYF. The sequence in DNA is TGTGCCACCAGTCCGGGGGCACGTGGAAACACCATATATTTT. Here the chain combines TRBV24-1 and TRBJ1-3; possibly the D gene is TRBD1, per 6 matching bases. Trimming removed 6 bases from V and 3 bases from J, leaving 11 bases between the germline ends. The CDR3 starts with the cysteine, ends with the phenylalanine, and has 14 residues. Of all the DNA, just the CDR3 is kept, 42 bases in frame from base 1. Taken from the germline V gene, the CDR1 and CDR2 loops are KGHDR and SFDVKD.